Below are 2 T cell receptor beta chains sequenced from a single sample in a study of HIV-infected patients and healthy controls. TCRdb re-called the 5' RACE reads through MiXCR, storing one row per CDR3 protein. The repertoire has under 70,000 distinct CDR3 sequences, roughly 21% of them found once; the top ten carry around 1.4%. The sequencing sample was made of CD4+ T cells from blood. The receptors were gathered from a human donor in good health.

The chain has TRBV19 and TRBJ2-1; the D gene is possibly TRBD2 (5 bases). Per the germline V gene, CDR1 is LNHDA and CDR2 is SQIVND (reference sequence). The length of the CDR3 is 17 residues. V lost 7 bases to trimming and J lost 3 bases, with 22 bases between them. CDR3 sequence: CASTTLSGRRNYNEQFF. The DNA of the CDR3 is TGTGCCAGTACCACTTTATCGGGGAGACGGAACTACAATGAGCAGTTCTTC.

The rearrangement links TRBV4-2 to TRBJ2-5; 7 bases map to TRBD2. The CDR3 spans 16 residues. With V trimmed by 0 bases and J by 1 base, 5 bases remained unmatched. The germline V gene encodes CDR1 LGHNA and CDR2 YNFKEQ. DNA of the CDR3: TGTGCCAGCAGCCAAGAAGGCGGGAGTGTCCAAGAGACCCAGTACTTC. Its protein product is CASSQEGGSVQETQYF.